This T cell receptor (beta chain) was captured in a study of cytomegalovirus exposure and HLA in healthy donors. The V gene's germline CDR1 is SQVTM and CDR2 ANQGSEA. J was trimmed by 4 bases and V by 8 bases; bases with no gene match: 11. CDR3 length: 14 amino acids. The study ran its PCR with 60 Vbeta and 13 Jbeta primers. In the authors' methods: Around 10 million of the 60 million to 90 million unique TCR beta chains counted in a later analysis were shared. This table comes from immunoSEQ multiplex PCR, and its TCRdb copy is limited to in-frame clones, with some not included. The D gene and trimming were derived from the DNA, and the V and J assignments and clone size from that table. The data show some 150,000 clones, 77% seen once. Study outcomes and limitations: A missense variant in DCLRE1C was later tied to TCR beta V- and J-gene trimming. Some V segments, including TRBV6-2 and TRBV6-3, were excluded as indistinguishable. The likely explanation for a cluster of highly shared sequence variants was sequencing artifact.

As concerns this clone: Its antigen is unidentified.

This rearrangement joins TRBV29-1 to TRBJ2-1, with TRBD2 matching over 7 bases. The TCR originated in a male donor in good health and CMV-seronegative. The sample taken for sequencing was PBMCs. CDR3: CSSEGLAVYNEQFF. The CDR3 nucleotides read TGCAGCTCCGAGGGGCTAGCGGTTTACAATGAGCAGTTCTTC.